The T cell receptor (beta chain) described here comes from a study of blood T cell repertoires in COVID-19. Overall study: The United States, Italy and Spain supplied acute and convalescent COVID-19 samples. In each case, the material was cDNA or gDNA derived from T cells, B-cell-depleted T cells, or PBMCs.

Clones were read by immunoSEQ multiplex PCR, and TCRdb kept only the in-frame ones, dropping some. The table lists 85,000 to 95,000 clones, about 91% of them singletons, with under 0.6% in the top ten. Trimming removed 7 bases from V and 0 bases from J; junction bases left unmatched: 5. The length of the CDR3 is 15 residues. Germline V gives CDR1 SGDLS, CDR2 YYNGEE. The clonotype was recovered from a man aged 55 to 69 with acute or convalescent COVID-19. J is TRBJ2-2 and V is TRBV9; 8 bases line up with TRBD1. Sequencing was done on a sample of peripheral blood. The CDR3: CASERQGTNTGELFF. The CDR3 DNA sequence: TGTGCCAGCGAGAGACAGGGGACGAACACCGGGGAGCTGTTTTTT.